The 7 T cell receptor beta chains given below trace back to one sample, sequenced in a study of blood T cell repertoires in COVID-19. The table came from immunoSEQ multiplex PCR; TCRdb's copy has only in-frame clones and leaves some out. This table holds over 200,000 clones, approximately 89% found once. Sequenced sample: PBMCs or T cells enriched from blood (not recorded which). These receptor sequences come from a woman in her 30s who had been exposed to COVID-19.

This clone was counted once. The chain recombines TRBV15 with TRBJ2-1; 9 bases match TRBD1. The V gene end was trimmed by 4 bases and the J gene end by 4 bases; junction bases not matched to a gene: 8. CDR1 and CDR2 (germline): LNHNV, YYDKDF (reference sequence). The CDR3 sequence is 16 residues long. DNA for the CDR3: TGTGCCACCAGCACAGGACAGGGGCCCAGGTACAATGAGCAGTTCTTC. Encoded protein: CATSTGQGPRYNEQFF.

The genes are TRBV3-1 (or the pseudogene TRBV3-2) and TRBJ2-7, with D hard to call. The CDR3 contains 13 residues. Germline CDR1 reads LGHDT; CDR2 reads YNNKEL (reference sequence). V was cut by 2 bases and J by 2 bases, with 7 bases left in between. The CDR3 reads CASSQSQPYEQYF. CDR3 sequence (DNA): TGTGCCAGCAGCCAAAGCCAACCCTACGAGCAGTACTTC.

The V gene is TRBV7-9, the J gene TRBJ2-3; the D is unclear. V lost 1 base and J lost 2, with 7 bases in between. The CDR3 is 14 residues long. The V gene's germline CDR1 is SEHNR and CDR2 FQNEAQ (reference sequence). In DNA form, the CDR3 reads TGTGCCAGCAGCTTAGGACTGCACACAGATACGCAGTATTTT. Its translation is CASSLGLHTDTQYF.

The chain has TRBV18 and TRBJ1-2, with TRBD1 identical over 10 bases. The CDR3 is 19 amino acids. The V gene's germline CDR1 is KGHSH and CDR2 LQKENI. J gave up 6 bases and V 3 bases, and 19 bases lay outside the gene matches. The DNA of the CDR3 is TGTGCCAGCTCACCGCGTCGCGGACAGGGGGAGACTAGGGAGCATGGCTACACCTTC. Protein sequence: CASSPRRGQGETREHGYTF.

The chain links TRBV7-9 to TRBJ2-2, with D perhaps TRBD2 (6 bases). This CDR3 has 15 amino acids. Germline V gene sequence: CDR1 SEHNR, CDR2 FQNEAQ (reference sequence). V dropped 0 bases and J dropped 3 bases, with 8 bases sitting between them. This CDR3 is CASSLAGGHTGELFF. CDR3 DNA sequence: TGTGCCAGCAGCTTAGCGGGGGGACACACCGGGGAGCTGTTTTTT.

The J gene is TRBJ2-3, the V gene TRBV2; 10 bases are shared with TRBD2. This CDR3 is 13 amino acids long. The germline V gene encodes CDR1 SNHLY and CDR2 FYNNEI. V lost 8 bases, J lost 5 bases, and 4 bases stayed unmatched. CDR3 coding DNA: TGTGCCAGCGAAGCGGGAGGGGTAGATACGCAGTATTTT. This gives the protein CASEAGGVDTQYF.

This clone occurred once. The chain is built from TRBV18 and TRBJ1-5, with D possibly matching TRBD1 (5 bases). V was shortened by 5 bases and J by 3 bases, with 20 bases between the two germline ends. There are 17 residues in the CDR3. Germline V gene lookup returns CDR1 KGHSH and CDR2 LQKENI. In nucleotides, the CDR3 is TGTGCCAGCTCAGGCAGGCTACGGCAGGGCCTCAATCAGCCCCAGCATTTT. This codes for CASSGRLRQGLNQPQHF.